The rows below give T cell receptor beta chains drawn from one sample of a study of T cell responses to AZD1222 COVID-19 vaccine. Sequencing used immunoSEQ multiplex PCR; TCRdb keeps in-frame clones, though not all of them. The data show roughly 130,000 clones, roughly 89% seen once. The material was peripheral blood, obtained on day 0 of AZD1222 vaccination. These receptors came from an adult in good health. The CDR3 runs from the conserved cysteine through the conserved F or W. A D gene is named only where the DNA matches it firmly. Clone size is shown for a subset of rows, as once, few, many or a class of expanded clone.

>TRBV9|NA|TRBJ2-1|NA
TGTGCCAGCAGCGGTTCTGCCGGGACACCTATGGGGAATGAGCAGTTCTTC
CASSGSAGTPMGNEQFF
>TRBV5-1|TRBD1|TRBJ2-1|NA
TGCGCCAGCAGCTTTACAGGGGTTAATGAGCAGTTCTTC
CASSFTGVNEQFF
>TRBV5-1|TRBD2|TRBJ2-1|few
TGCGCCAGCAGCTTGGGGACTAGCAGCGATGAGCAGTTCTTC
CASSLGTSSDEQFF
>TRBV7-9|NA|TRBJ1-1|NA
TGTGCCAGCAGCTTAGACCGGACAGAGGAGGTCAACACTGAAGCTTTCTTT
CASSLDRTEEVNTEAFF
>TRBV5-4|TRBD1|TRBJ2-5|NA
TGTGCCAGCAGCCTTGACAGGGGTAAGACCCAGTACTTC
CASSLDRGKTQYF
>TRBV9|TRBD2|TRBJ2-5|NA
TGTGCCAGCAGCGTAGCCCTAGCGGGAGAACAAGAGACCCAGTACTTC
CASSVALAGEQETQYF
>TRBV5-1|NA|TRBJ1-1|NA
TGCGCCAGCAGCTTGGTCTATAGGTTATTCGGACATTCGAACACTGAAGCTTTCTTT
CASSLVYRLFGHSNTEAFF
>TRBV11-2|NA|TRBJ1-1|once
TGTGCCAGCAGCTTAGATCGAGGACCTGAAGCTTTCTTT
CASSLDRGPEAFF
>TRBV29-1|TRBD2|TRBJ2-3|NA
TGCAGCGTTGAAAGGGGGCGGGAGGGGACAGATACGCAGTATTTT
CSVERGREGTDTQYF
>TRBV30|NA|TRBJ1-5|once
TGTGCCTGGAGTAGCGCCTCACGGAGCAATCAGCCCCAGCATTTT
CAWSSASRSNQPQHF
>TRBV6-5|NA|TRBJ2-1|NA
TGTGCCAGCAGTTACTTTTCGGACCCTCCGGAGTTCTTC
CASSYFSDPPEFF
>TRBV3-1/TRBV3-2|TRBD1|TRBJ1-1|few
TGTGCCAGCAGCCAAGGCTACAGGGGCCGCACTGAAGCTTTCTTT
CASSQGYRGRTEAFF
>TRBV28|TRBD2|TRBJ2-7|NA
TGTGCCAGCTGGCCTAGCGGGAGCGTGTACGAGCAGTACTTC
CASWPSGSVYEQYF
>TRBV18|TRBD1|TRBJ1-1|NA
TGTGCCAGCTCACCAACTCAGACAGGGGACAACACTGAAGCTTTCTTT
CASSPTQTGDNTEAFF
>TRBV5-1|NA|TRBJ2-3|once
TGCGCCAGCAGCTTGGGTCGGGGGTTAGGGACAGATACGCAGTATTTT
CASSLGRGLGTDTQYF
>TRBV5-5|NA|TRBJ1-2|NA
TGTGCCAGCAGCTCTGCCGAGGCCCAATGGATTAATGGCTACACCTTC
CASSSAEAQWINGYTF
>TRBV13|TRBD1|TRBJ1-6|NA
TGTGCCAGCAGCCGGACCCGGGACAGGCTTATCTATAATTCACCCCTCCACTTT
CASSRTRDRLIYNSPLHF
>TRBV5-4|TRBD1|TRBJ2-3|NA
TGTGCCAGCAGTTTAGACAGGGGCGCAGGAGATACGCAGTATTTT
CASSLDRGAGDTQYF
>TRBV28|NA|TRBJ1-4|NA
TGTGCCAGCAGGGTCACATCACGGACCCGAGTGGGGGCCACTAATGAAAAACTGTTTTTT
CASRVTSRTRVGATNEKLFF
>TRBV7-7|TRBD2|TRBJ2-2|few
TGTGCCAGCAGCGCCAGACTAGCGGGCTCTAAGAACACCGGGGAGCTGTTTTTT
CASSARLAGSKNTGELFF
>TRBV29-1|NA|TRBJ1-1|NA
TGCAGCGTTGAAGTCTCGACCGGGGCTTTCTTT
CSVEVSTGAFF
>TRBV21-1|NA|TRBJ2-1|NA
TGTGCCAGCAGCAGAATACAGGACGTACACAATGAGCAGTTCTTC
CASSRIQDVHNEQFF
>TRBV11-2|NA|TRBJ2-3|NA
TGTGCCAGCAGCTTAGCGTCTTACGACTCTAGCACAGATACGCAGTATTTT
CASSLASYDSSTDTQYF
>TRBV23-1|NA|TRBJ1-1|NA
TGCGCCAGCAGTCAATCTACTGGGGGTGCTATGAACACTGAAGCTTTCTTT
CASSQSTGGAMNTEAFF
>TRBV7-3|NA|TRBJ1-3|NA
TGTGCCAGCAGCCAAATCGGCGGGCAGGGTAAGTATTCTGGAAACACCATATATTTT
CASSQIGGQGKYSGNTIYF
>TRBV7-9|NA|TRBJ2-3|NA
TGTGCCAGCAGCTCGGACAAGTTCACAGATACGCAGTATTTT
CASSSDKFTDTQYF
>TRBV24-1|TRBD2|TRBJ2-1|NA
TGTGCCACCAGTGAAACCGGGACTAGCATCTATGAGCAGTTCTTC
CATSETGTSIYEQFF
>TRBV4-2|TRBD2|TRBJ2-1|NA
TGTGCCAGCAGCCAAGATAGGTTCGGGAGGAGCTACAATGAGCAGTTCTTC
CASSQDRFGRSYNEQFF
>TRBV4-2|TRBD1|TRBJ2-7|NA
TGTGCCAGCAGCCAAGGGGACAGGGGATACTACGAGCAGTACTTC
CASSQGDRGYYEQYF
>TRBV4-2|TRBD2|TRBJ2-7|once
TGTGCCAGCAGCCACGATCTAGCGGGGGGGTTCTACGAGCAGTACTTC
CASSHDLAGGFYEQYF
>TRBV5-8|NA|TRBJ2-7|NA
TGTGCCAGCAGTCCAGGAAACCGGGACAACTCCTACGAGCAGTACTTC
CASSPGNRDNSYEQYF
>TRBV7-2|TRBD2|TRBJ2-5|NA
TGTGCCAGCAGCTTATTACCCCTAGCGGGCTCGAAGCCAAAAGAGACCCAGTACTTC
CASSLLPLAGSKPKETQYF
>TRBV27|TRBD2|TRBJ2-7|NA
TGTGCCAGCAGTTTATTTTCGGGCGGGCTAGCGGGAGCCCCTAGGGTCTACGAGCAGTACTTC
CASSLFSGGLAGAPRVYEQYF
>TRBV23-1|TRBD1|TRBJ2-5|NA
TGCGCCAGCAGTCGTCCGGGACAGAAAGAGACCCAGTACTTC
CASSRPGQKETQYF
>TRBV7-9|TRBD2|TRBJ2-1|NA
TGTGCCAGCAGCTCATACCGGGGGGACTACAATGAGCAGTTCTTC
CASSSYRGDYNEQFF
>TRBV30|TRBD2|TRBJ2-1|NA
TGTGCCTGGGTCCCCGCGGGGGATAATTACAATGAGCAGTTCTTC
CAWVPAGDNYNEQFF
>TRBV12-3/TRBV12-4|NA|TRBJ1-1|few
TGTGCCAGCAGTTTTACGGAGAACACTGAAGCTTTCTTT
CASSFTENTEAFF
>TRBV6-6|TRBD1|TRBJ1-2|NA
TGTGCCAGCACCGCGACAGGGAACTATGGCTACACCTTC
CASTATGNYGYTF
>TRBV19|NA|TRBJ2-5|NA
TGTGCCAGTGGAGGCCTCGGGAGCCAAGAGACCCAGTACTTC
CASGGLGSQETQYF
>TRBV28|NA|TRBJ1-2|NA
TGTGCCAGCAGCTCCCCGACAGCTAACTATGGCTACACCTTC
CASSSPTANYGYTF
>TRBV7-6|NA|TRBJ2-1|NA
TGTGCCAGCAGCTTATCAAATGAGCAGTTCTTC
CASSLSNEQFF
>TRBV11-3|NA|TRBJ2-5|NA
TGTGCCAGCAGCTTAGGAGAGACCCAGTACTTC
CASSLGETQYF
>TRBV30|NA|TRBJ1-2|NA
TGTGCCTGGAGTGTACTAGCTGGCTACACCTTC
CAWSVLAGYTF
>TRBV7-8|TRBD2|TRBJ2-1|NA
TGTGCCAGCAGCTTCTTAAGCGGGAGCTCCTACAATGAGCAGTTCTTC
CASSFLSGSSYNEQFF
>TRBV6-2/TRBV6-3|NA|TRBJ2-7|NA
TGTGCCAGCAGCGCCATAGCCCCATCGGTCTACTTC
CASSAIAPSVYF
>TRBV11-2|NA|TRBJ1-2|NA
TGTGCCAGCAGCTTAGATCAGGGAACCAACTATGGCTACACCTTC
CASSLDQGTNYGYTF